This T cell receptor beta chain was sequenced during a study of OX40 agonist ivuxolimab in advanced cancers. Study overall: The dose-escalation cohort was roughly 83% male, with a mean age of 60 years, ranging roughly 23 to 85.

Clones were read by immunoSEQ multiplex PCR, and TCRdb kept only the in-frame ones, dropping some. Of 71,000 or so clones listed, 93% were seen once; the top ten hold less than 8%. V was clipped by 5 bases and J by 0 bases; unmatched bases: 7. This CDR3 has 15 residues. Germline-derived CDR1 and CDR2 are SGHAT and FQNNGV. Sequencing used CD4+ or CD8+ T cells sorted from blood, obtained in a trial of the OX40 agonist ivuxolimab. V is TRBV11-2 and J is TRBJ2-7; 7 bases match TRBD2. The TCR sequence derives from an adult with an advanced solid tumor such as melanoma, head and neck, liver or kidney cancer. The CDR3 region has the DNA TGTGCCAGCAGCCCTAGCGGTTCGAGCTCCTACGAGCAGTACTTC. The encoded protein is CASSPSGSSSYEQYF. The variable domain in full, completed from reference TRBV11-2 and TRBJ2-7, reads EAGVAQSPRYKIIEKRQSVAFWCNPISGHATLYWYQQILGQGPKLLIQFQNNGVVDDSQLPKDRFSAERLKGVDSTLKIQPAKLEDSAVYLCASSPSGSSSYEQYFGPGTRLTVT.